The entry below gives a single T cell receptor beta chain sequence along with its context. In the source study's methods: Researchers report that nucleated cell counts were estimated from reference gene primer amplification. Generated by immunoSEQ multiplex PCR, the TCRdb table keeps only in-frame clones and is missing some. V and J calls and clone size are as listed in that table; D and trimming were resolved from the DNA. The repertoire holds about 59,000 clones, 91% seen once, with 6.5% to 9.5% in the top ten. These data originate in a study of blood T cell repertoires in COVID-19. Study-wide context: The samples span acute and convalescent COVID-19 from the United States, Italy and Spain. PBMCs, B-cell-depleted T cells, or T cells were the source of the cDNA or gDNA that made up the material.

V dropped 5 bases and J dropped 5; count of bases not matched to a gene: 12. Looked up from germline, CDR1 is LGHDT and CDR2 is YNNKEL (reference sequence). This CDR3 is 15 amino acids long. The chain has TRBV3-1 (or the pseudogene TRBV3-2) and TRBJ2-7; 7 bases map to TRBD2. The source is a human donor in a cohort sampled during active COVID-19. Sequences were obtained from peripheral blood. CDR3 coding DNA: TGTGCCAGCAGCTTCCTAGGGGCGGGAGTTGACGAGCAGTACTTC. Translation gives CASSFLGAGVDEQYF.